This TCR beta chain was captured by sequencing in a study of vaccination and CD4 T cells after COVID-19. Study in general: The authors used overlapping spike peptides from SARS-CoV-2, HCoV-NL63, HCoV-OC43 and HCoV-229E to stimulate cells.

Trimming shortened V by 6 bases and J by 5 bases, and 13 bases separated the two germline ends. The CDR3 totals 13 residues. Sample treatment: roughly ten-day PBMC culture with coronavirus spike peptide pools or control peptides (ViraFEST assay). Collection of the unexposed donor's CD4+ T cells took place before the COVID-19 pandemic (2011-2018). Every well contained over 1.5 million PBMCs, which were grown with around 9.4 IU/ml IL-2 and about 9.5 ug/ml peptide pools. Negative selection isolated the CD4+ T cells once the cells had been cultured for approximately ten days. A remark on this clonotype: Its antigen is currently unknown.

The Oncomine TCR Beta short-read assay was applied to DNA of cultured CD4+ T cells. TCRdb re-called the PCR reads with MiXCR, one entry per CDR3 protein. The sample has over 7,500 distinct CDR3 sequences, about 33% seen once. Sequenced material: CD4+ T cells from blood, cultured in vitro. This chain uses TRBV12-3 or TRBV12-4 with TRBJ1-1; no firm D call. This receptor was obtained from a human donor in good health. The CDR3, as DNA: TGTGCCAGCAGCCGAACCGGGTCGACTGAAGCTTTCTTT. Its protein product is CASSRTGSTEAFF.